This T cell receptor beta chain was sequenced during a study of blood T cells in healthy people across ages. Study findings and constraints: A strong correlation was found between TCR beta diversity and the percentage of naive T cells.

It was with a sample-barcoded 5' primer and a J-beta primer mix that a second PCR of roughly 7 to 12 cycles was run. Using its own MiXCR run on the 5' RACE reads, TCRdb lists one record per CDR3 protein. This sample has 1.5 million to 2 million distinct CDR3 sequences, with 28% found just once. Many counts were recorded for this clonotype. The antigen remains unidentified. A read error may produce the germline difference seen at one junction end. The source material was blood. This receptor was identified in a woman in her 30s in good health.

The CDR3 DNA reads TGCGCCAGCAGCCAAGAGGGGAATGAGCAGTTCTTC. Amino acids: CASSQEGNEQFF. The chain joins TRBV3-1 to TRBJ2-1; D might be TRBD1 or TRBD2, each matching 5 bases. The germline V gene encodes CDR1 LGHDT and CDR2 YNNKEL (reference sequence). There are 12 residues in the CDR3.